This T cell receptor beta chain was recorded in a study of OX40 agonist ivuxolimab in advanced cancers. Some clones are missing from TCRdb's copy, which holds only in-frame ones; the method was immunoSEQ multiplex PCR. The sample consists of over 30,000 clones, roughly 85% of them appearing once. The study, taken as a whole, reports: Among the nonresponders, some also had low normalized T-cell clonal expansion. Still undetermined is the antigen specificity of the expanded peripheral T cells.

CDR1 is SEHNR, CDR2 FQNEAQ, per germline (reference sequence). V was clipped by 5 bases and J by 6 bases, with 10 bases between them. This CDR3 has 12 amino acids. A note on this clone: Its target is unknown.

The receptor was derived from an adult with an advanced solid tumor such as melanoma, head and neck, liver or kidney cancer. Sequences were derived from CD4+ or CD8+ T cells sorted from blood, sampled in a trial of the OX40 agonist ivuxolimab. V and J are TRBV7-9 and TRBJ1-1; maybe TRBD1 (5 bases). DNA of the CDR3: TGTGCCAGCAGCCCGGGGGTTTCTGAAGCTTTCTTT. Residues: CASSPGVSEAFF.